Following are 11 T cell receptor beta chains from one sample sequenced in a study of identical twins. TCRdb recomputed calls from the 5' RACE reads with MiXCR, one row per CDR3 protein. The data show nearly 900,000 distinct CDR3 sequences, 9% to 15% seen once. This sample was also put to use in a study of yellow fever vaccine responses in identical twins.

The sample comprised PBMCs. These receptors came from a woman under 30 in good health.

The chain couples TRBV5-6 to TRBJ2-7; D could derive from TRBD1 or TRBD2 (7 bases each). The V gene's germline CDR1 is SGHDT and CDR2 YYEEEE. The CDR3 has 21 residues. V lost 4 bases and J 3 bases, leaving 35 bases between the germline ends. The CDR3: CASSPRGGQRSERLRFYEQYV. For the CDR3, the DNA is TGTGCCAGCAGCCCTAGGGGGGGACAGCGCTCAGAGCGATTACGATTCTACGAGCAGTACGTC.

This clonotype was detected a few times. The rearrangement uses TRBV20-1 and TRBJ2-2; a possible D gene is TRBD2 (7 bases). The CDR3 covers 14 residues. The V end was cut by 5 bases, the J end by 5 bases, with 15 bases between. From germline, CDR1 is DFQATT and CDR2 SNEGSKA (reference sequence). DNA for the CDR3: TGCAGTGCTGCCGGCAGGGGAGGGACCGGGGAGCTGTTTTTT. Its translation: CSAAGRGGTGELFF.

This clonotype was found a few times. This rearrangement joins TRBV15 to TRBJ1-5; the match to TRBD1 covers 7 bases. V dropped 5 bases and J dropped 7; count of bases not matched to a gene: 11. The germline gives CDR1 LNHNV, CDR2 YYDKDF (reference sequence). The CDR3 is made up of 15 amino acids. The CDR3 bases are TGTGCCACCAGCGGAACGACAGGGAACTGGCAGCCCCAGCATTTT. Protein product: CATSGTTGNWQPQHF.

This clonotype was observed at least ten times. The chain combines TRBV29-1 with TRBJ2-1, with TRBD2 as a possible D gene (6 bases). Germline CDR1 reads SQVTM; CDR2 reads ANQGSEA. The V and J ends lost 4 bases and 0 bases respectively, with 10 bases between them. This CDR3 spans 14 amino acids. The CDR3 loop is CSVVGGSSYNEQFF. DNA for the CDR3: TGCAGCGTTGTTGGGGGGAGCTCCTACAATGAGCAGTTCTTC.

This clonotype came up many times. This rearrangement joins TRBV18 to TRBJ2-7; D unclear. The germline CDR1 and CDR2 sequences are KGHSH and LQKENI. The CDR3 consists of 12 residues. Between the trimmed V and J ends, which lost 0 bases and 3 bases, there was a span of 3 bases. CDR3 coding DNA: TGTGCCAGCTCACCACCTAGCTACGAGCAGTACTTC. Protein product: CASSPPSYEQYF.

There are a few counts of this clonotype. The chain couples TRBV4-2 to TRBJ2-1; 12 bases align to TRBD2. Per the germline V gene, CDR1 is LGHNA and CDR2 is YNFKEQ. Trimming removed 1 base from V and 5 bases from J; junction bases left unmatched: 3. CDR3 length equals 16 residues. CDR3: CASSQGRLAGDNEQFF. The DNA for the CDR3 is TGTGCCAGCAGCCAAGGAAGACTAGCGGGGGACAATGAGCAGTTCTTC.

This clonotype has a handful of counts. The chain carries TRBV10-3 and TRBJ2-3; a possible D gene is TRBD2 (6 bases). V was trimmed by 4 bases and J by 2 bases, leaving 7 bases between them. Per the germline V gene, CDR1 is ENHRY and CDR2 is SYGVKD. CDR3 length equals 13 residues. CDR3 amino acids: CAISASVTDTQYF. DNA for the CDR3: TGTGCCATCAGTGCTAGCGTCACAGATACGCAGTATTTT.

V usage is TRBV15 and J usage is TRBJ2-7; the match to TRBD1 covers 7 bases. The CDR3 sequence is 13 residues long. The germline gives CDR1 LNHNV, CDR2 YYDKDF (reference sequence). V lost 5 bases and J lost 1; bases outside the gene matches: 2. In nucleotides, the CDR3 is TGTGCCACCAGCGACAGGGAATCCTACGAGCAGTACGTC. Amino acid sequence: CATSDRESYEQYV.

This clonotype was picked up a small number of times. The V and J genes are TRBV18 and TRBJ2-5; D is unresolved. The CDR3 loop spans 13 amino acids. V was clipped by 4 bases and J by 0 bases, with 6 bases between them. Germline assignment: CDR1 KGHSH and CDR2 LQKENI. The CDR3 is CASSRSNQETQYF. CDR3 sequence (DNA): TGTGCCAGCTCACGATCGAACCAAGAGACCCAGTACTTC.

This clonotype was seen ten or more times. The chain is built from TRBV10-2 and TRBJ2-1, with 9 bases fitting TRBD2. From germline, CDR1 is WSHSY and CDR2 SAAADI. Losses at the gene ends were 7 bases for V and 0 bases for J; bases not matched to a gene: 10. The CDR3 covers 17 residues. As DNA, the CDR3 is TGCGCCAGCAAGGTTAGCGGGGGTGCTAGCTCCTACAATGAGCAGTTCTTC. Translation gives CASKVSGGASSYNEQFF.

The sample holds a few counts of this clonotype. This rearrangement joins TRBV10-3 to TRBJ2-2, with 13 bases aligning to TRBD2. Germline CDR1 is ENHRY and CDR2 is SYGVKD. Trimming took 4 bases from V and 4 from J; bases not matched to a gene: 6. The CDR3 covers 17 residues. The CDR3 sequence is CAISGRLAGGPTGELFF. CDR3 coding DNA: TGTGCCATCAGTGGGAGACTAGCGGGAGGTCCCACCGGGGAGCTGTTTTTT.